This T cell receptor (beta chain) is drawn from a study of Graves' ophthalmopathy and Graves' hyperthyroidism. CDR3 length equals 15 residues. Germline V CDR1 and CDR2: ENHRY, SYGVKD. The ends were cut back, 4 bases at V and 0 bases at J, with 12 bases in the middle. Uncontrolled infections, other autoimmune diseases, pregnancy or lactation barred patients from enrollment. From RNA, the CDR3 regions of TCR beta chains were amplified and sequenced. First-round RT-PCR employed HTBI primers, with a second-round multiplex PCR after it. TCRdb independently ran MiXCR on the multiplex PCR reads; one entry per CDR3 protein. The table shows about 590,000 distinct CDR3 sequences, with 39% occurring only once. Notes on this clonotype: Its specificity is not known. Likely a read error: the CDR3 ends without its conserved phenylalanine or tryptophan.

Study-level findings and limits: Between ophthalmopathy and stable hyperthyroidism, a 13-signature model drew a separation with 87.88% sensitivity and 75% to 82% specificity. Blood samples also showed most expanded thyroid clonotypes exceeding 0.001 frequency.

This clonotype was sampled from an adult man with Graves' hyperthyroidism. V and J are TRBV10-3 and TRBJ1-2; possibly TRBD1 for D (6 bases). The sample comprised peripheral blood or thyroid tissue (not recorded which). The CDR3 DNA is TGTGCCATCAGTGGAGGACAGAGGGCTAACTATGGCTACACCTCC. This encodes CAISGGQRANYGYTS.